Listed below are T cell receptor beta chains from one sample, sequenced in a study of early T cells in non-severe SARS-CoV-2 infection. TCRdb used MiXCR to reprocess the 5' RACE reads, holding one entry per CDR3 protein. The table has nearly 45,000 distinct CDR3 sequences, approximately 10% seen once. The specimen sequenced was whole blood. These receptors all come from an adult who was a healthcare worker with PCR-confirmed SARS-CoV-2 infection or an uninfected control (not recorded which). CDR3s include the opening cysteine and the closing phenylalanine or tryptophan. The order of the fields is clone size, D gene, V gene, J gene, CDR3 protein, CDR3 DNA. The D gene is left open where the match is weak. Clone size appears in some rows only: once, few, many, or a class for an expanded clone.

size: .; D: .; V: TRBV7-2; J: TRBJ2-2; CDR3: CASSLAFIMGELFF; DNA: TGTGCCAGCAGCTTAGCCTTCATTATGGGGGAGCTGTTTTTT
size: few; D: .; V: TRBV6-1; J: TRBJ2-5; CDR3: CASSDGYQETQYF; DNA: TGTGCCAGCAGTGATGGGTACCAAGAGACCCAGTACTTC
size: many; D: .; V: TRBV11-2; J: TRBJ1-4; CDR3: CASSLDMANEKLFF; DNA: TGTGCCAGCAGCTTGGACATGGCGAATGAAAAACTGTTTTTT
size: .; D: TRBD1; V: TRBV25-1; J: TRBJ2-3; CDR3: CASSVSTGQVTDTQYF; DNA: TGTGCCAGCAGTGTATCTACCGGACAGGTAACAGATACGCAGTATTTT
size: .; D: .; V: TRBV30; J: TRBJ1-2; CDR3: CASKRGVTPDYGYTF; DNA: TGTGCCTCCAAGAGAGGCGTTACGCCCGACTATGGCTACACCTTC
size: .; D: TRBD1; V: TRBV11-2; J: TRBJ1-2; CDR3: CASSLTGGALYGYTF; DNA: TGTGCCAGCAGCCTTACAGGGGGCGCACTTTATGGCTACACCTTC
size: few; D: .; V: TRBV6-2/TRBV6-3; J: TRBJ1-2; CDR3: CASTQGIRYYGYTF; DNA: TGTGCCAGCACCCAGGGGATCAGGTACTATGGCTACACCTTC
size: .; D: .; V: TRBV7-3; J: TRBJ1-6; CDR3: CAAGAVYNSPLHF; DNA: TGTGCCGCCGGGGCAGTTTATAATTCACCCCTCCACTTT
size: .; D: .; V: TRBV9; J: TRBJ1-1; CDR3: CASSVDGALGAFF; DNA: TGTGCCAGCAGCGTAGATGGGGCACTGGGAGCTTTCTTT
size: many; D: .; V: TRBV29-1; J: TRBJ1-5; CDR3: CSVRQTGQPQHF; DNA: TGCAGCGTGCGACAGACTGGTCAGCCCCAGCATTTT
size: few; D: .; V: TRBV6-2/TRBV6-3; J: TRBJ1-1; CDR3: CASSYGPETNTEAFF; DNA: TGTGCCAGCAGTTACGGCCCCGAGACTAACACTGAAGCTTTCTTT
size: many; D: .; V: TRBV7-3; J: TRBJ2-2; CDR3: CASSLMARTGELFF; DNA: TGTGCCAGCAGCTTAATGGCCAGGACCGGGGAGCTGTTTTTT
size: .; D: .; V: TRBV6-5; J: TRBJ2-5; CDR3: CASSRTQETQYF; DNA: TGTGCCAGCAGCAGGACCCAAGAGACCCAGTACTTC
size: many; D: .; V: TRBV12-3/TRBV12-4; J: TRBJ1-1; CDR3: CASRGTGTPSNTEAFF; DNA: TGTGCCAGCAGAGGGACCGGGACACCTTCGAACACTGAAGCTTTCTTT
size: many; D: .; V: TRBV14; J: TRBJ1-1; CDR3: CASSQRGVNTEAFF; DNA: TGTGCCAGCAGCCAAAGGGGGGTGAACACTGAAGCTTTCTTT
size: .; D: TRBD1; V: TRBV7-6; J: TRBJ1-6; CDR3: CASSYVDRGNSPLHF; DNA: TGTGCCAGCAGCTATGTGGACAGGGGAAACTCACCCCTCCACTTT
size: many; D: .; V: TRBV7-9; J: TRBJ1-3; CDR3: CASSFVVGDLLNSGNTIYF; DNA: TGTGCCAGCAGCTTCGTAGTTGGAGATCTCTTAAACTCTGGAAACACCATATATTTT
size: .; D: .; V: TRBV5-6; J: TRBJ2-2; CDR3: CASSPGQMNTGELFF; DNA: TGTGCCAGCAGCCCCGGACAGATGAACACCGGGGAGCTGTTTTTT
size: many; D: TRBD1; V: TRBV4-3; J: TRBJ2-7; CDR3: CASSQDGTGIYEQYF; DNA: TGCGCCAGCAGCCAAGACGGGACAGGGATATACGAGCAGTACTTC
size: few; D: TRBD2; V: TRBV11-2; J: TRBJ2-7; CDR3: CASSSTSGGNEQYF; DNA: TGTGCCAGCAGCTCGACTAGCGGGGGGAACGAGCAGTACTTC
size: .; D: .; V: TRBV29-1; J: TRBJ1-2; CDR3: CSAGTSNYGYTF; DNA: TGCAGCGCCGGGACATCTAACTATGGCTACACCTTC
size: few; D: .; V: TRBV29-1; J: TRBJ1-1; CDR3: CSVEDRRANTEAFF; DNA: TGCAGCGTTGAAGATCGCAGGGCCAACACTGAAGCTTTCTTT
size: .; D: TRBD1; V: TRBV6-5; J: TRBJ2-2; CDR3: CASSYSTGAAGELFF; DNA: TGTGCCAGCAGTTACTCGACAGGGGCAGCCGGGGAGCTGTTTTTT
size: many; D: .; V: TRBV5-1; J: TRBJ1-6; CDR3: CASSLEGPRSPLHF; DNA: TGCGCCAGCAGCTTGGAGGGGCCGCGGTCACCCCTCCACTTT
size: .; D: .; V: TRBV6-2/TRBV6-3; J: TRBJ1-1; CDR3: CASSYFSATEAFF; DNA: TGTGCCAGCAGTTACTTCTCGGCCACTGAAGCTTTCTTT
size: many; D: .; V: TRBV7-3; J: TRBJ1-4; CDR3: CASSLGPFEKLFF; DNA: TGTGCCAGCAGCTTAGGTCCTTTTGAAAAACTGTTTTTT
size: .; D: .; V: TRBV6-1; J: TRBJ1-4; CDR3: CASSKGRNEKLFF; DNA: TGTGCCAGCAGTAAGGGCAGAAATGAAAAACTGTTTTTT
size: many; D: .; V: TRBV6-5; J: TRBJ2-2; CDR3: CASSSGTFAGELFF; DNA: TGTGCCAGCAGTTCTGGGACGTTTGCCGGGGAGCTGTTTTTT
size: many; D: TRBD1; V: TRBV7-2; J: TRBJ2-1; CDR3: CASSSLRGRARIVEQFF; DNA: TGTGCCAGCAGCTCCCTCAGGGGGCGCGCCCGAATCGTGGAGCAGTTCTTC
size: few; D: .; V: TRBV7-6; J: TRBJ2-7; CDR3: CASSSANRVDYEQYF; DNA: TGTGCCAGCAGCTCCGCAAACAGGGTCGACTACGAGCAGTACTTC
size: .; D: TRBD1; V: TRBV7-6; J: TRBJ1-1; CDR3: CASSLAEIPGGPIPNTEAFF; DNA: TGTGCCAGCAGCTTAGCGGAGATACCAGGGGGCCCGATTCCGAACACTGAAGCTTTCTTT
size: many; D: .; V: TRBV7-2; J: TRBJ1-5; CDR3: CASSLYLGNQPQHF; DNA: TGTGCCAGCAGCTTATACTTGGGCAATCAGCCCCAGCATTTT
size: many; D: .; V: TRBV5-5; J: TRBJ2-5; CDR3: CASSFDKETQYF; DNA: TGTGCCAGCAGCTTCGATAAAGAGACCCAGTACTTC
size: many; D: TRBD1; V: TRBV7-6; J: TRBJ2-1; CDR3: CASSFYRGRNNEQFF; DNA: TGTGCCAGCAGCTTCTACAGGGGGAGGAACAATGAGCAGTTCTTC
size: many; D: .; V: TRBV29-1; J: TRBJ2-5; CDR3: CSVVGSRTQYF; DNA: TGCAGCGTTGTAGGGTCCAGGACCCAGTACTTC
size: .; D: .; V: TRBV7-6; J: TRBJ1-3; CDR3: CASSFDTTGNTIYF; DNA: TGTGCCAGCAGCTTTGACACAACTGGAAACACCATATATTTT
size: many; D: .; V: TRBV14; J: TRBJ1-4; CDR3: CASSQGSRRATNEKLFF; DNA: TGTGCCAGCAGCCAAGGCAGTAGGAGGGCAACTAATGAAAAACTGTTTTTT
size: many; D: .; V: TRBV6-6; J: TRBJ2-3; CDR3: CASSYSTQGTDTQYF; DNA: TGTGCCAGCAGTTACTCGACCCAGGGAACAGATACGCAGTATTTT
size: many; D: .; V: TRBV5-1; J: TRBJ1-2; CDR3: CASSLGTPGLGYTF; DNA: TGCGCCAGCAGCTTGGGAACCCCAGGCCTAGGCTACACCTTC